This TCR beta chain was found in a study of OX40 agonist ivuxolimab in advanced cancers. For the wider study: Ivuxolimab was a fully human IgG2 agonistic monoclonal antibody targeting the costimulatory receptor OX40 (CD134). Partial responses were achieved by three dose-escalation patients, of whom one had hepatocellular carcinoma and two had cutaneous melanoma. Among the 50 to 55 dose-escalation patients, about 19 had hepatocellular carcinoma, around 15 melanoma, 9 renal cell carcinoma and 9 head and neck cancer. In the dose-escalation cohort, roughly 82% of patients were male, and the mean age was 60 years with a range of roughly 20 to 85. Patients were allowed to have had prior anti-PD-1, anti-PD-L1 or anti-CTLA-4 therapy, and approximately 40% of the dose-escalation patients had been treated with checkpoint inhibitors. Peripheral TCRbeta sequencing aimed to test whether ivuxolimab altered TCR sequence diversity and caused clonal T-cell expansion. The paper describes the monotherapy dose-escalation part (N of about 47 patients) of the phase I trial of ivuxolimab. Intravenous ivuxolimab was administered to patients every 2 weeks at six dose levels: 0.01, 0.1, 0.3, 1.5, 3 and 10 mg/kg. The paper as a whole reports these results and caveats: At doses from 0.1 to 3.0 mg/kg, clonal expansion was seen in both CD4+ and CD8+ blood T cells between baseline and week 6. Low levels of normalized T-cell clonal expansion were also seen in some patients who did not respond. After ivuxolimab, more expanded clones were found on average in CD8+ T cells than in CD4+ T cells. Which antigens the clonally expanded peripheral T cells were specific for was not determined. In partial responders in the 0.1-3.0 mg/kg groups, normalized peripheral clonal expansion was found to be among the lowest, especially among CD8+ T cells.

Remarks on this clone: Its binding antigen is unknown. Base qualities are missing; no much larger clone stands one base away.

Patients with a history of autoimmune disease or receiving systemic immunosuppression were excluded from the trial. In every dose cohort, peripheral blood was drawn for TCR sequencing at baseline, cycle 4 day 1, and cycle 7 day 1. The samples were drawn from a first-in-human, open-label, multicenter phase I dose-escalation trial of ivuxolimab. The trial enrolled adults with locally advanced or metastatic head and neck squamous cell, hepatocellular, melanoma or renal cell carcinoma. Before TCR sequencing, CD4+ T cells and CD8+ T cells were sorted from peripheral blood as separate populations. Including cysteine and phenylalanine, the CDR3 has 13 amino acids. CDR3 DNA only is kept here, 39 bases in frame from base 1. V drops 8 bases and J drops 3 bases, leaving 11 bases in between. Looking up the germline V gene yields CDR1 SNHLY and CDR2 FYNNEI. For sequencing of the TCRbeta CDR3 region, genomic DNA was extracted from the sorted cells. The immunoSEQ Assay was used to sequence the TCRbeta CDR3 regions. TCRdb carries this immuneACCESS record with in-frame sequences only. Its versions omit some clonotypes, under half of them owing to an unresolved V gene in the studies checked, with the rest unexplained. The sample table holds over 35,000 clones, of which about four fifths were seen once. In total, the top ten clones hold around 23% of the sample.

Sequencing used CD4+ or CD8+ T cells sorted from blood, obtained in a trial of the OX40 agonist ivuxolimab. The rearrangement joined TRBV2 to TRBJ2-1; 6 matching bases give a weak D call of TRBD2. The TCR was taken from an adult with an advanced solid tumor such as melanoma, head and neck, liver or kidney cancer. In nucleotide form, the sequence is TGTGCCAGCGGAGGGGTAGTCTACAATGAGCAGTTCTTC. Its protein reads: CASGGVVYNEQFF.